The rows below give T cell receptor beta chains drawn from one sample of a study of control samples from healthy donors and cancer patients. Measured with immunoSEQ multiplex PCR; TCRdb has only the in-frame clones, and not every one. Of 150,000 to 200,000 clones in the sample, nearly 90% were seen once. The sequencing sample was made of blood. The receptors derive from a woman between 50 and 59 years old in good health. The CDR3 runs from the conserved cysteine through the conserved F or W. Each record gives: J gene, D gene, clone size, V gene, CDR3 protein, CDR3 DNA. D genes are given only for firm matches. A row's size may be missing; if present it is once, few, many or a size class.

TRBJ1-2,TRBD1,.,TRBV5-1,CASSLQGAVLYGYTF,TGCGCCAGCAGCTTACAGGGGGCCGTACTATATGGCTACACCTTC
TRBJ2-1,.,.,TRBV7-9,CASSLGGGDYNEQFF,TGTGCCAGCAGCTTAGGTGGAGGGGACTACAATGAGCAGTTCTTC
TRBJ2-3,TRBD2,.,TRBV27,CASSLPSGSTDTQYF,TGTGCCAGCAGTTTACCTAGCGGGAGCACAGATACGCAGTATTTT
TRBJ2-7,TRBD2,.,TRBV6-4,CASSAPEVAGRYEQYF,TGTGCCAGCAGTGCCCCGGAGGTAGCGGGACGATACGAGCAGTACTTC
TRBJ1-1,.,.,TRBV6-5,CASSYSELGPNTEAFF,TGTGCCAGCAGTTACTCTGAGCTGGGGCCGAACACTGAAGCTTTCTTT
TRBJ1-4,.,.,TRBV6-4,CASRARGGEKLFF,TGTGCCAGCAGGGCTCGAGGGGGTGAAAAACTGTTTTTT
TRBJ2-4,.,.,TRBV2,CASSERLAKNIQYF,TGTGCCAGCAGTGAGAGACTAGCCAAAAACATTCAGTACTTC
TRBJ1-4,.,.,TRBV5-1,CASSDQGLVNEKLFF,TGCGCCAGCAGCGACCAGGGTCTTGTAAATGAAAAACTGTTTTTT
TRBJ1-4,.,.,TRBV5-6,CASRHTGPKAYKLFF,TGTGCCAGCCGCCACACCGGGCCCAAGGCCTATAAACTGTTTTTT
TRBJ1-1,.,once,TRBV23-1,CASSQFGGETEAFF,TGCGCCAGCAGTCAATTTGGGGGGGAGACTGAAGCTTTCTTT
TRBJ1-2,.,.,TRBV7-9,CASSLAGGSYGYTF,TGTGCCAGCAGCTTAGCGGGGGGTAGCTATGGCTACACCTTC
TRBJ1-6,TRBD1,few,TRBV5-1,CASSLRGQGAPLHF,TGCGCCAGCAGCCTCCGAGGACAGGGGGCGCCCCTCCACTTT
TRBJ2-7,.,.,TRBV7-2,CATQEGGDYEQYF,TGTGCCACTCAAGAAGGAGGGGACTACGAGCAGTACTTC
TRBJ1-5,.,.,TRBV27,CASGRERDQPQHF,TGTGCCAGCGGACGAGAAAGGGATCAGCCCCAGCATTTT
TRBJ2-4,TRBD2,.,TRBV6-4,CASSDETSGIQYF,TGTGCCAGCAGTGACGAGACTAGCGGGATTCAGTACTTC
TRBJ2-2,.,.,TRBV19,CASSPQAGELFF,TGTGCCAGTAGTCCCCAGGCCGGGGAGCTGTTTTTT
TRBJ2-7,TRBD2,.,TRBV5-1,CASSPGLARYEQYF,TGCGCCAGCAGCCCAGGACTAGCTCGCTACGAGCAGTACTTC
TRBJ2-5,.,.,TRBV11-2,CASSPSALQETQYF,TGTGCCAGCAGCCCATCGGCGTTACAAGAGACCCAGTACTTC
TRBJ2-2,TRBD1,.,TRBV28,CASSFLDREDGELFF,TGTGCCAGCAGCTTCTTGGACAGGGAAGATGGGGAGCTGTTTTTT
TRBJ2-7,.,.,TRBV6-5,CASRNLYEQYF,TGTGCCAGCAGAAACCTCTACGAGCAGTACTTC
TRBJ1-2,.,.,TRBV5-4,CAVVRRGAIWGYTF,TGTGCTGTTGTACGTCGGGGGGCAATATGGGGCTACACCTTC
TRBJ2-5,.,.,TRBV29-1,CSVEGGPEETQYF,TGCAGCGTTGAAGGAGGGCCGGAAGAGACCCAGTACTTC
TRBJ2-7,.,.,TRBV4-3,CASSQFMVPYEQYF,TGCGCCAGCAGCCAATTTATGGTTCCCTACGAGCAGTACTTC
TRBJ2-2,.,.,TRBV7-9,CASSFWRDPTGELFF,TGTGCCAGCAGCTTCTGGCGGGACCCCACCGGGGAGCTGTTTTTT
TRBJ2-1,TRBD2,.,TRBV6-2/TRBV6-3,CASSYRGRGFWEQFF,TGTGCCAGCAGTTACCGCGGGAGGGGGTTTTGGGAGCAGTTCTTC
TRBJ2-3,TRBD2,.,TRBV7-8,CASSLGAPTSGTDTQYF,TGTGCCAGCAGCTTAGGGGCCCCGACTAGCGGCACAGATACGCAGTATTTT
TRBJ2-2,TRBD2,.,TRBV18,CASSPQLAGGSNTGELFF,TGTGCCAGCTCACCACAACTAGCGGGAGGGTCGAACACCGGGGAGCTGTTTTTT
TRBJ1-6,TRBD1,.,TRBV5-4,CASSWGQGSGNSPLHF,TGTGCCAGCAGCTGGGGACAGGGCAGTGGGAATTCACCCCTCCACTTT
TRBJ2-7,.,.,TRBV6-5,CASSYSIGGGRQYF,TGTGCCAGCAGTTACTCGATAGGAGGGGGCCGGCAGTACTTC
TRBJ1-4,.,.,TRBV5-1,CASSLGAYGTTNEKLFF,TGCGCCAGCAGCTTGGGTGCCTACGGGACAACAAATGAAAAACTGTTTTTT
TRBJ2-1,TRBD2,many,TRBV4-2,CASSQGTSSYNEQFF,TGTGCCAGCAGCCAAGGGACTAGCTCCTACAATGAGCAGTTCTTC
TRBJ1-3,.,.,TRBV7-2,CASSLDSSGNTIYF,TGTGCCAGCAGCCTAGACAGCTCTGGAAACACCATATATTTT